This T cell receptor beta chain is from a study of cytomegalovirus exposure and HLA in healthy donors (dated by TCRdb to between 2016 and 2019). Some background on the complete study: According to an earlier analysis of around 600 of the donors, roughly 180 million T cells yielded some 120 million unique TCR beta sequences and more than 250 Gb of sequence data. Around 300 gigabases of sequencing data and 70 million to 100 million unique TCR sequences were included in an early release covering roughly 700 HLA-typed donors. Among the approximately 420 genotyped donors, around 81% belonged to the genetic ancestry cluster associated with self-reported Caucasian donors. The study aimed to test whether cataloging public T cell receptors could reveal signatures of past pathogen exposure. The study used immunosequencing to profile the T cell repertoires of 600 to 850 subjects and linked those repertoires to cytomegalovirus serostatus. In addition to the first cohort of around 670 subjects, a separate validation cohort of approximately 130 different subjects was used. To predict cytomegalovirus infection status, the study brought together high-throughput TCR immunosequencing, statistical association of individual TCRs with disease status, and machine learning. A later analysis re-analyzed previously published TCR beta repertoires from 500 to 700 donors and added high-resolution HLA genotyping to study TCR occurrence patterns. The later analysis used no new phenotypic data to find candidate immune exposures, relying instead on TCR beta sequences and their occurrence across donors. An earlier analysis of several hundred of the donors applied high-throughput TCR beta sequencing to assess whether each TCR beta V gene segment acted as functional or pseudogenic. Donor age, sex, ethnicity and CMV serostatus were compiled together with the repertoire data. A later genetic analysis used genome-wide SNP genotypes for about 65% of the roughly 670 donors, treating that subset as a discovery cohort. All discovery cohort repertoires had been generated on a single sequencing platform. HLA typing covered class I and class II loci at four-digit resolution. The number of donors typed differed by locus, with roughly 620-630 for A, B, C, DRB1 and DQB1, about 500 for DQA1, 606 for DPA1, and around 450 for DPB1. Because of strong linkage in the cohort, roughly five DR-DQ haplotypes were treated as single units for association and clustering. Among several hundred genotyped donors of the cohort, an average of about 240,000 unique TCR beta nucleotide sequences was sequenced per donor, of which about 18% were non-productive.

The paper as a whole reports these results and caveats: Several of the top co-occurrence clusters appeared to be linked to parvovirus B19, influenza, CMV and Epstein-Barr virus, according to a later analysis. A later genetic analysis reported fewer N-insertions in productive TCRs among donors in an Asian-associated ancestry cluster than the roughly 700-donor mean. Correlated functional status among segregating V segments might reflect linkage disequilibrium, but an unknown experimental factor could not be ruled out. In a later analysis, HLA-associated TCR beta chains were found to be more clonally expanded and to have lower generation probabilities than equally common non-associated chains. The sequencing pipeline was judged likely to have produced a cluster of highly shared sequence variants as a technical artifact. The classifier was reported to diagnose cytomegalovirus status with high specificity and sensitivity in both the original and validation cohorts. The cohort was sequenced for TCR beta chains only, and without alpha or paired-chain data the features that could be detected were limited. In an earlier analysis of 500 to 650 of the donors, most TCR beta V segments appeared in productive rearrangements about 87% or about 30% of the time, broadly matching IMGT annotations. Because counts were too low, roughly 16 rarely observed V segments, including chromosome 9 orphons, were left out of the earlier analysis of some 600 of the donors. In a later analysis, most CMV-associated TCR beta chains were found to appear HLA-restricted, with HLA associations seemingly driven largely by CMV exposure. A later analysis found that TCR association rates varied across HLA loci, with DRB1 alleles showing the most associated TCRs and HLA-C alleles the fewest. For the cohort, immune exposure information was limited to CMV serostatus. In the study, roughly 160 TCR beta chains were listed as associated with cytomegalovirus. Some IMGT-functional V segments, including TRBV6-2 and TRBV6-3, could not be told apart with the 87-base-pair reads, so those segments were excluded. Roughly uniform sequencing depth across donors was assumed in presence/absence analyses, although this assumption may not hold. A later analysis associated 15,000 or so TCR beta sequences with specific HLA alleles at a false discovery rate of 0.05. A further reported finding was that TCR beta sequences accurately predicted the HLA-A and HLA-B alleles for most subjects in the first cohort. In vitro tests confirmed that three of the cytomegalovirus-associated TCR beta chains recognize cytomegalovirus antigens. While some public TCRs were present in many individuals, most TCR sequences turned up only very rarely across donors. In a later genetic analysis, a missense DCLRE1C variant was associated with V-gene and J-gene trimming of TCR beta chains, and the association was replicated in an independent cohort. Because HLA typing was unavailable for some donors at each locus, only the typed subset was used in association tests. When HLA alleles, especially DR and DQ, strongly co-occurred, attributing TCR associations to individual alleles was difficult. The authors suggested that the approach could potentially be extended to other disease states and immunological phenotypes.

Trimming removed 2 bases from V and 3 bases from J, leaving 14 bases between the germline ends. The CDR3 spans 15 residues, from the cysteine through the phenylalanine. The only DNA kept is the CDR3, 45 bases in frame from the first base. The germline V gene provides CDR1 SGHDN and CDR2 FVKESK. The cohort consisted of 666 healthy bone marrow donors. All cohort members were sampled while nominally healthy, although unrecorded immune exposures were likely present. The donor was CMV seronegative and belonged to the group of 350 to 400 seronegative cohort members. Every donor gave a peripheral blood sample, and the peripheral blood mononuclear cells from that sample were used for TCR beta sequencing. The Qiagen DNeasy Blood Extraction Kit was used to extract genomic DNA from the blood cell samples. The library relied on the immunoSEQ multiplex PCR assay. The multiplex PCR relied on a mix of 60 forward primers for TCR Vbeta segments and 13 reverse primers for TCR Jbeta segments. The CDR3 region of rearranged TCR beta genes was amplified from genomic DNA by a multiplex PCR assay. On the Illumina HiSeq System, the amplified TCR beta libraries were sequenced as 87-base-pair reads. The paper's data handling went like this. In a later analysis, about 80 million unique TCR beta chains were counted across the approximately 670 repertoires, and roughly 11 million of these chains were shared by at least two donors. To remove PCR and sequencing errors, raw reads were error-corrected and collapsed into unique sequences using a nearest-neighbor algorithm that merged closely related sequences. Alignment of CDR3 sequences to IMGT reference sequences was used to assign V, D and J gene segments. For a sequence to be retained, at least a six-nucleotide match to both a V gene segment and a J gene segment was required. Rearrangements were classified as productive when the CDR3 lacked stop codons and remained in frame with V and J, and all other rearrangements were classified as non-productive. CDR3 was defined according to IMGT convention as the region running from the second conserved V-encoded cysteine to the conserved J-encoded phenylalanine. In an earlier analysis of more than 550 of the donors, sequences lacking an unambiguous match to a single V gene segment were excluded. In an earlier analysis of several hundred of the donors, V segments were called functional above 56.7% productive rearrangements and were called segregating when the between-donor standard deviation exceeded 5%. A statistical classification framework was built for diagnosing cytomegalovirus status from the catalog of TCR beta chain sequences. A later analysis assigned V and J genes by comparing TCR nucleotide sequences with IMGT/GENE-DB human TR gene sequences. The TCRdist pipeline was used in a later analysis to assign CDR3 sequences and most-parsimonious VDJ recombination scenarios. A later analysis defined each TCR beta chain by its CDR3 amino acid sequence plus V-gene family, and excluded reads lacking a unique V-gene family. A later analysis removed several hundred highly shared, low-generation-probability nucleotide sequences to deal with suspected cross-contamination and a sequencing artifact. For each public chain, a later analysis derived a clonal expansion index from normalized ranks of inferred template counts within each repertoire. In a later analysis, generation probabilities were computed with a VDJ recombination model fitted to out-of-frame rearrangements, and the resulting probabilities were checked against IGoR. In a later analysis, hypergeometric tests were used to score TCR-TCR, TCR-HLA and TCR-CMV co-occurrence, with a repertoire-size bias correction applied to TCR pairs. False discovery rates were estimated in a later analysis by permuting HLA or CMV assignments 20 times. A later analysis grouped co-occurring TCRs with DBSCAN, adding TCRdist sequence similarity when clustering within HLA-allele-positive subsets. For co-occurrence clustering, repertoires with fewer than 30,000 or more than 120,000 public chains were excluded, along with 4 to 6 repertoires with anomalous nucleotide sharing. The source is immuneACCESS, and TCRdb retained only in-frame sequences with V and J called. Part of the clones is not carried over; for the studies checked, unresolved V genes explain less than half of this, and the remainder is unexplained. V, J and clone size are those of that table, while D and trimming were read from the DNA. This sample is represented by 80,000 to 100,000 clones; 60% to 75% of them were singletons. The top ten constitute 1.2% of the sample.

With regard to this clone: Its antigen remains unidentified. Nothing much larger sits one base from this clone, and base qualities are not available.

The specimen sequenced was PBMCs. This TCR came from a female donor in good health and CMV-seronegative. The rearranged segments are TRBV14 and TRBJ2-7; the D gene remains uncertain. The DNA sequence reads TGTGCCAGCAGCCAATTTGACGGGTCCGTCTACGAGCAGTACTTC. Its translation is CASSQFDGSVYEQYF. Outside the CDR3, residues come from the reference TRBV14 and TRBJ2-7 proteins, so the full variable domain is: EAGVTQFPSHSVIEKGQTVTLRCDPISGHDNLYWYRRVMGKEIKFLLHFVKESKQDESGMPNNRFLAERTGGTYSTLKVQPAELEDSGVYFCASSQFDGSVYEQYFGPGTRLTVT.